Listed below are T cell receptor beta chains from one sample, sequenced in a study of T cells in Graves' hyperthyroidism and ophthalmopathy. Each CDR3 protein gets one entry after TCRdb re-called the multiplex PCR reads with MiXCR. The sample carries around 190,000 distinct CDR3 sequences, about a sixth recorded once. The material sequenced was blood. The receptor source for this set is a woman aged 45 to 65 with Graves' hyperthyroidism. The conserved cysteine and the conserved F or W are not part of the CDR3 here. The order of the fields is CDR3 length, J gene, V gene, CDR3 protein.

length: 17
J: TRBJ2-7
V: TRBV7-2
CDR3: ASSGRLAGGPIASYEQY

length: 12
J: TRBJ2-2
V: TRBV12-3/TRBV12-4
CDR3: ASKSYRDTGELF

length: 13
J: TRBJ1-2
V: TRBV5-4
CDR3: ASSPVGGLDYGYT

length: 15
J: TRBJ2-3
V: TRBV11-2
CDR3: ASSLVGRPGRTDTQY

length: 13
J: TRBJ2-2
V: TRBV30
CDR3: AWSQGQGATGELF

length: 11
J: TRBJ1-5
V: TRBV20-1
CDR3: SATTGANQPQH

length: 15
J: TRBJ2-1
V: TRBV25-1
CDR3: ASSDPQPTVRVNEQF

length: 12
J: TRBJ2-5
V: TRBV9
CDR3: ASSPGLGPETQY

length: 9
J: TRBJ1-2
V: TRBV12-3/TRBV12-4
CDR3: ASTHRGGYT

length: 15
J: TRBJ1-5
V: TRBV4-1
CDR3: ASSQDIPGDSYQPQH

length: 13
J: TRBJ1-1
V: TRBV5-1
CDR3: ASRIEGRSNTEAF

length: 12
J: TRBJ2-5
V: TRBV20-1
CDR3: SAGLRVGHWTQY

length: 12
J: TRBJ1-1
V: TRBV7-2
CDR3: ASSLGAGRVEAF

length: 15
J: TRBJ2-2
V: TRBV19
CDR3: ASSPGLAGGRTGELF

length: 14
J: TRBJ1-3
V: TRBV15
CDR3: ATSSTVTGIGNTIY

length: 11
J: TRBJ2-5
V: TRBV7-9
CDR3: ASSFGSGETQY

length: 13
J: TRBJ2-5
V: TRBV27
CDR3: ASKFSGGPKTSVY

length: 14
J: TRBJ1-3
V: TRBV5-1
CDR3: ASSSNHRDPGNTIY